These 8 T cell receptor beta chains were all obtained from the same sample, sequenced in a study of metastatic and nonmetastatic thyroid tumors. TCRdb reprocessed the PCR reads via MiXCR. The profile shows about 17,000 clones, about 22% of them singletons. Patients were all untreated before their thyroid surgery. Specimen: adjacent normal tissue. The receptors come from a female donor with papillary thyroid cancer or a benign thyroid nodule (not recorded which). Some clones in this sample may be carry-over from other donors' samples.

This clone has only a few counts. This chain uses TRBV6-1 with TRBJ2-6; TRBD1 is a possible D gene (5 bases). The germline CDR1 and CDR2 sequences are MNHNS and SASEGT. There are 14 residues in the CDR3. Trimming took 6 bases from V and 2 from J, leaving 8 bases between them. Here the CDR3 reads CASSRAPGANVLTF. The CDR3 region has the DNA TGTGCCAGCAGCAGGGCCCCTGGGGCCAACGTCCTGACTTTC.

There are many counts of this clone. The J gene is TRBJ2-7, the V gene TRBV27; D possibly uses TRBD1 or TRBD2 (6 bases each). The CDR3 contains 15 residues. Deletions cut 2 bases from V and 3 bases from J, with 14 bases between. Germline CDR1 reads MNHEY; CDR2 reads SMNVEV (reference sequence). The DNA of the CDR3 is TGTGCCAGCAGTTTAGGCGGGACATGGGACTACGAGCAGTACTTC. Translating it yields CASSLGGTWDYEQYF.

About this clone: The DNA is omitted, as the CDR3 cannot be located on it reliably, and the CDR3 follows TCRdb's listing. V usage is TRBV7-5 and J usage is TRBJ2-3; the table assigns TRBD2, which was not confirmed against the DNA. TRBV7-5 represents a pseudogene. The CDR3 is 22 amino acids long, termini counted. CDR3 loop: CTSVPEPIDRDWREQSTDTQYF.

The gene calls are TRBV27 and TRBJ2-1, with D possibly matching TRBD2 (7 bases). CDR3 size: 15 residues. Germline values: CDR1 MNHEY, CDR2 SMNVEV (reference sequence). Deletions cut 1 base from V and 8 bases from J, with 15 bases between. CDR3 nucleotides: TGTGCCAGCAGTTTATGGGGGCGGGAGAGCGATGAGCAGTTCTTC. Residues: CASSLWGRESDEQFF.

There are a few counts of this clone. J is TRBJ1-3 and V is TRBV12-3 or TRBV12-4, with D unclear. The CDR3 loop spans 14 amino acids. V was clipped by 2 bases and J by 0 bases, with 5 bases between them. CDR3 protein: CASSLTNSGNTIYF. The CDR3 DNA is TGTGCCAGCAGTTTAACAAACTCTGGAAACACCATATATTTT.

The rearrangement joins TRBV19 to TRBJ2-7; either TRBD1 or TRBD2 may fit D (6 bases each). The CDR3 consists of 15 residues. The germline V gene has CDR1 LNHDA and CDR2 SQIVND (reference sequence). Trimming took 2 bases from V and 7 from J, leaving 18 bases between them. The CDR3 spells CASSISGGLPGEQYF. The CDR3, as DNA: TGTGCCAGTAGTATATCTGGGGGGCTCCCGGGTGAGCAGTACTTC.

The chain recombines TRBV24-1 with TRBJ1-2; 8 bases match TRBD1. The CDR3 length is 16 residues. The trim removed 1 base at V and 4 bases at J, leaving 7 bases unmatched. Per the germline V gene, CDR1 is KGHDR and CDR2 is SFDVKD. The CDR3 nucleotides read TGTGCCACCAGTGATTTAGGGCCGGACAGGGTCTATGGCTACACCTTC. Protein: CATSDLGPDRVYGYTF.

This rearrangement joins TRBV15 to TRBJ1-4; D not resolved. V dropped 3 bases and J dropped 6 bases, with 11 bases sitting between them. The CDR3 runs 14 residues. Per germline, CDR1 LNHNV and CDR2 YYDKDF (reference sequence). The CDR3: CATSRARLDEKLFF. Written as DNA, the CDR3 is TGTGCCACCAGCAGGGCGCGGCTGGATGAAAAACTGTTTTTT.